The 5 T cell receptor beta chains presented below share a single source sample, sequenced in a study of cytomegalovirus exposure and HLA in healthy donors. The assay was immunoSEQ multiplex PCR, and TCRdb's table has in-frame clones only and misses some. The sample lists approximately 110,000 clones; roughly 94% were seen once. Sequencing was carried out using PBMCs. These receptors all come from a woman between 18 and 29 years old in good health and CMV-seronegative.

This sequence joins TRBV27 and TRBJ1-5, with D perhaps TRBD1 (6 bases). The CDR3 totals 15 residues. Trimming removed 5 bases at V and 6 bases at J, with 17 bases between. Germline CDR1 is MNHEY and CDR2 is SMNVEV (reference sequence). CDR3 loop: CASSSIQGLRQPQHF. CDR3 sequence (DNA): TGTGCCAGCAGTAGTATTCAGGGGTTGCGTCAGCCCCAGCATTTT.

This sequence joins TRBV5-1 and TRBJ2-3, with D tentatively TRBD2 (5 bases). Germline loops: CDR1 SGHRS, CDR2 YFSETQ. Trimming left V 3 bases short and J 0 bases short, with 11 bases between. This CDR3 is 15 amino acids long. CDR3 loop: CASSSAGSSTDTQYF. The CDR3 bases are TGCGCCAGCAGCTCTGCGGGTTCGAGCACAGATACGCAGTATTTT. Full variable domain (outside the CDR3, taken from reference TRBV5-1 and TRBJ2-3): KAGVTQTPRYLIKTRGQQVTLSCSPISGHRSVSWYQQTPGQGLQFLFEYFSETQRNKGNFPGRFSGRQFSNSRSEMNVSTLELGDSALYLCASSSAGSSTDTQYFGPGTRLTVL.

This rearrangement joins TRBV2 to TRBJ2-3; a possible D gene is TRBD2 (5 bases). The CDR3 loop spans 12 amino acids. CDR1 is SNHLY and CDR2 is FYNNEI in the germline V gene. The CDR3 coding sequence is TGTGTGACGTCTAATGGAGGAGATACGCAGTATTTT. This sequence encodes CVTSNGGDTQYF.

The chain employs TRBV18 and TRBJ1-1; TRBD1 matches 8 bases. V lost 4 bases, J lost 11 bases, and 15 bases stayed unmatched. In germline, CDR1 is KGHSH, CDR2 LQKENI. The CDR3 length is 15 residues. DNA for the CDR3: TGTGCCAGCTCACAGACTGAACAGGGGGTAGAGGGGGCTTTCTTT. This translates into CASSQTEQGVEGAFF.

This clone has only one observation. The CDR3 region has the DNA TGTGCCAGCAGGACTATGGGACAGCACTATGGCTACACCTTC. This translates into CASRTMGQHYGYTF. The chain joins TRBV28 to TRBJ1-2, with 7 positions matching TRBD1. The CDR3 has 14 residues. Trimming took 6 bases from V and 3 from J; bases not matched to a gene: 7. The germline CDR1 and CDR2 sequences are MDHEN and SYDVKM.